This T cell receptor (beta chain) was found in a study of blood T cell repertoires in COVID-19. The wider study: Italy, Spain and the United States were the sources of the convalescent and acute COVID-19 samples. T cells, B-cell-depleted T cells, or PBMCs provided the cDNA or gDNA that served as material.

Per the study methods: From reference gene primer amplification, estimates of nucleated cell counts were derived. The assay was immunoSEQ multiplex PCR, and TCRdb's table has in-frame clones only and misses some. V and J calls and clone size are given by that table; D and trimming were obtained from the DNA. This repertoire shows approximately 290,000 clones, roughly four fifths found once; its top ten account for around a sixth. Germline values: CDR1 MNHEY, CDR2 SVGEGT. This CDR3 is 15 amino acids long. V lost 5 bases to trimming and J lost 0 bases, with 12 bases between them. Seattle's cohort entered during active infection and was followed longitudinally.

The V and J genes are TRBV6-2 or TRBV6-3 and TRBJ2-3, with D possibly TRBD1 on 6 matching bases. Sequenced sample: peripheral blood. The clonotype originates from a person aged 70 to 85 with COVID-19, enrolled during active disease. This chain's CDR3 is CASSERTASTDTQYF. For the CDR3, the DNA is TGTGCCAGCAGTGAGAGGACAGCTAGCACAGATACGCAGTATTTT.